This T cell receptor (beta chain) is drawn from a study of T-cell memory formation after mild COVID-19. In the study overall: TCR clusters showed largely donor specificity. Study observations and caveats: Memory from before infection featured some responding clones, which suggests cross-reactive memory joined. Among contracting clones, CD4+ were mainly CM/EM and CD8+ enriched in EMRA. Clones contracting day 15 to 85 were balanced CD4/CD8; later expanders leaned CD4+.

TCRdb analysed the 5' RACE reads with MiXCR anew, one entry per CDR3 protein. The sample shows about 200,000 distinct CDR3 sequences, around 8.8% of them seen only once. Remarks on this clonotype: Antigen: not known.

This CDR3 region has 13 residues. The germline CDR1 and CDR2 sequences are MNHEY and SVGAGI. The V gene lost 6 bases and the J gene lost 7 bases, with 13 bases spanning the gap. The gene calls are TRBV6-5 and TRBJ1-5; TRBD1 might be the D (5 bases). The TCR sequence derives from a young man who had mild COVID-19 (a few samples of this study predate the infection). Cell type and time point are not known. Sequencing was performed on PBMCs or a T cell subset sorted from them (not recorded which). DNA of the CDR3: TGTGCCAGCAGGCAGGGTATCTCCCAGCCCCAGCATTTT. Translation: CASRQGISQPQHF.